This TCR beta chain was profiled in a study of cytomegalovirus exposure and HLA in healthy donors. PCR involved 60 Vbeta and 13 Jbeta primers. Produced via immunoSEQ multiplex PCR; TCRdb's table is partial and in-frame only. The sample consists of some 170,000 clones, roughly 80% of them appearing once. V dropped 3 bases and J dropped 7 bases, with 15 bases sitting between them. This CDR3 has 14 residues. Germline loops: CDR1 MGHRA, CDR2 YSYEKL. The TCR sequence derives from a woman aged 18-29 years in good health and CMV-seropositive. Sequenced material: PBMCs. The rearrangement links TRBV4-1 to TRBJ1-2; D gene unclear. In nucleotides, the CDR3 is TGCGCCAGCAGCCAGGTGGGCAGAAATCCTGGCTACACCTTC. It specifies CASSQVGRNPGYTF.